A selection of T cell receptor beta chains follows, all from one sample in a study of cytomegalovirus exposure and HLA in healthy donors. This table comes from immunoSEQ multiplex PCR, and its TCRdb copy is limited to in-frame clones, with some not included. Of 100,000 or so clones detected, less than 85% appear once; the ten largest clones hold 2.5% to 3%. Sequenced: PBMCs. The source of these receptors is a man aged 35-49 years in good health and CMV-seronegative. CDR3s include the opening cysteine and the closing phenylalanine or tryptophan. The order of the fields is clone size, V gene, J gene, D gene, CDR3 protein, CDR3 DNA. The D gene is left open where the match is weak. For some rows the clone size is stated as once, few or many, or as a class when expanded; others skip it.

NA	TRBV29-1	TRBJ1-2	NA	CSVEANYGYTF	TGCAGCGTTGAAGCAAACTATGGCTACACCTTC
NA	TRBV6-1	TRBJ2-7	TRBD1	CASSAPWDRLPRQYF	TGTGCCAGCAGTGCCCCCTGGGACAGGCTACCGAGGCAGTACTTC
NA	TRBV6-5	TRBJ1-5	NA	CASSRGHTQPQHF	TGTGCCAGCAGTCGGGGACACACTCAGCCCCAGCATTTT
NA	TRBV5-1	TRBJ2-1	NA	CASSSTPTSLSYNEQFF	TGCGCCAGCAGCTCCACCCCGACTAGTCTCTCCTACAATGAGCAGTTCTTC
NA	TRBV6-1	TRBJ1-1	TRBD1	CASSRDRGVTEAFF	TGTGCCAGCAGTAGGGACAGGGGGGTTACTGAAGCTTTCTTT
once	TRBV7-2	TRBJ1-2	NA	CASSFGRFYGYTF	TGTGCCAGCAGCTTTGGCAGATTCTATGGCTACACCTTC
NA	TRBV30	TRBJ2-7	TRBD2	CAWSGTSGSYEQYF	TGTGCCTGGAGTGGTACTAGCGGCTCCTACGAGCAGTACTTC
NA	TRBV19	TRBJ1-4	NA	CASSIREKLFF	TGTGCCAGTAGTATCCGGGAAAAACTGTTTTTT
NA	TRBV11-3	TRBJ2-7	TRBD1	CASSEPGQGNEQYF	TGTGCCAGCAGCGAACCGGGACAGGGGAACGAGCAGTACTTC
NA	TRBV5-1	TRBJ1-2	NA	CASSLYTELSYGYTF	TGCGCCAGCAGCTTGTACACAGAGCTCAGCTATGGCTACACCTTC
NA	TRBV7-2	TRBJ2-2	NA	CASSFSFNTGELFF	TGTGCCAGCAGCTTTAGCTTTAACACCGGGGAGCTGTTTTTT
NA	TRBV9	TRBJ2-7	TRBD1	CASSGSGQGFSEQYF	TGTGCCAGCAGCGGATCGGGACAGGGTTTTAGCGAGCAGTACTTC
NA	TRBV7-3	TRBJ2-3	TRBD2	CASSLRTSGTDTQYF	TGTGCCAGCAGCTTACGGACTAGCGGCACAGATACGCAGTATTTT
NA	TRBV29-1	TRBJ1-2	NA	CSGGGDGYTF	TGCAGCGGTGGGGGGGATGGCTACACCTTC
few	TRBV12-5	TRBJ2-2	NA	CASGPLDSFREELFF	TGTGCTAGTGGTCCACTCGACAGCTTCCGCGAGGAGCTGTTTTTT
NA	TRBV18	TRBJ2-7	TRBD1	CASSPRDPGQGNEQYF	TGTGCCAGCTCACCAAGAGACCCGGGACAGGGGAACGAGCAGTACTTC
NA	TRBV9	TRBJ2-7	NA	CASSVATGDAYEQYF	TGTGCCAGCAGCGTAGCAACGGGGGATGCCTACGAGCAGTACTTC
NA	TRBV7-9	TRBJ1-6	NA	CASSLVDRPGALHF	TGTGCCAGCAGCTTAGTAGACAGGCCTGGGGCCCTCCACTTT
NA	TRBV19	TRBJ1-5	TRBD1	CASAYRGNQPQHF	TGTGCCAGTGCCTACAGGGGAAATCAGCCCCAGCATTTT
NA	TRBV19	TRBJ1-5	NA	CASSPGGPQHF	TGTGCCAGTAGTCCAGGTGGGCCCCAGCATTTT
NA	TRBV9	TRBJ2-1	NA	CASSVNPSSYNEQFF	TGTGCCAGCAGCGTTAATCCGAGCTCCTACAATGAGCAGTTCTTC
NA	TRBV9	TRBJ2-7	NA	CASSVGGNSYEQYF	TGTGCCAGCAGCGTAGGAGGGAATTCCTACGAGCAGTACTTC
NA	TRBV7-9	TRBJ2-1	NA	CASSLARITAGRWNEQFF	TGTGCCAGCAGCTTAGCGAGGATAACCGCCGGTCGTTGGAATGAGCAGTTCTTC